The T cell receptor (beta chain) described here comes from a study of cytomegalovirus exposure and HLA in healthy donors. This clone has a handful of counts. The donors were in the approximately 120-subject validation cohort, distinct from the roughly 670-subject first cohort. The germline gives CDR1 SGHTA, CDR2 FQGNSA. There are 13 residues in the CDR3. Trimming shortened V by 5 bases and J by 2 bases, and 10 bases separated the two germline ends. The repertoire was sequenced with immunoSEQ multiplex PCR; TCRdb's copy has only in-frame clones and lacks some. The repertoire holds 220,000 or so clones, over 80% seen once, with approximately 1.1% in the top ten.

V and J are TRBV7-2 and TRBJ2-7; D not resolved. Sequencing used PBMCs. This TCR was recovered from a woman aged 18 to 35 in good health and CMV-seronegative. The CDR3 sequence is CASSPGPAYEQYF. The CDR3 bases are TGTGCCAGCAGCCCGGGTCCCGCCTACGAGCAGTACTTC.